Each of the 21 T cell receptor beta chains below was sequenced from the same sample in a study of T cell clonality in common variable immunodeficiency (dated by TCRdb to the mid-2010s). Library preparation was by the immunoSEQ multiplex PCR assay. Here the immuneACCESS table is served through TCRdb, limited to in-frame sequences with V and J called. Missing clones are a known gap in these copies; in checked studies unresolved V genes cover under half, and the rest lacks a known reason. The data for this sample show approximately 30,000 clones, each detected more than once. The top ten clonotypes cover under 4% of the sample. Study-wide conclusions, independent of this receptor: CVID TCRbeta sequences reportedly showed fewer deletions and N-nucleotide insertions and lacked highly modified clones with 13 or more V deletions.

No antigen has been identified for these receptors. Input material: peripheral blood mononuclear cells. These receptors were taken from a human donor with common variable immunodeficiency.

This clone appeared a few times. The read terminates 3 residues ahead of where the CDR3 ends, so the germline J gene completes it. The V and J genes are TRBV18 and TRBJ1-1; unclear D gene. Deletions cut 8 bases from V and 3 bases from J, with 13 bases between. Germline V lookup: CDR1 KGHSH, CDR2 LQKENI. The CDR3 totals 13 residues. The covered CDR3 bases are TGTGCCAGCACTACGACGGCGCACACTGAA. Amino acids: CASTTTAHTE. The complete CDR3 reads CASTTTAHTEAFF.

By its share, this clone is medium-sized. The read ends 3 residues shy of where the CDR3 ends; the end is completed using the germline J gene. The chain links TRBV29-1 to TRBJ1-1, with a tentative D call TRBD1 (5 bases). Germline-derived CDR1 and CDR2 are SQVTM and ANQGSEA. The CDR3 length is 12 residues. CDR3 DNA (partial): TGCAGCGTCCTTGGGCGTGCAGGGCAC. As protein: CSVLGRAGH. The full CDR3 reads CSVLGRAGHAFF.

Notes on this clone: Read sequence stops 3 residues before the CDR3 end, and the germline J gene provides the missing end. This sequence joins TRBV7-2 and TRBJ1-5, with a weak D call TRBD1 (5 bases). Trimming left V 1 base short and J 7 bases short, with 14 bases between. CDR3 length: 15 residues. Germline V gene sequence: CDR1 SGHTA, CDR2 FQGNSA. The chain's CDR3 is CASSLVRGIEQPQHF. The DNA read from the CDR3 is TGTGCCAGCAGCTTAGTACGGGGGATCGAGCAGCCC.

This clone was picked up a small number of times. With the read ending 3 residues before the CDR3 end, the germline J gene is used to fill in that end. The J gene is TRBJ2-5, the V gene TRBV29-1; D is ambiguous. This CDR3 has 12 residues. Germline V CDR1 and CDR2: SQVTM, ANQGSEA. Trimming shortened V by 6 bases and J by 1 base, and 9 bases separated the two germline ends. The covered CDR3 bases are TGCAGCGTGAGACACCTCCAAGAGACC. Translation: CSVRHLQET. The full CDR3 sequence reads CSVRHLQETQYF.

In its sample, this clone was seen a few times. The DNA ends 3 residues before the CDR3 does, and the rest of the CDR3 is filled in from the germline J gene. This sequence joins TRBV19 and TRBJ1-4; D perhaps matches TRBD1 (5 bases). The CDR3 consists of 14 residues. Trimming pared 5 bases from V and 6 bases from J, leaving 13 bases between. In germline, CDR1 is LNHDA, CDR2 SQIVND (reference sequence). Partial CDR3 DNA: TGTGCCAGTAGTTCGGGACTCGTCCATGAAAAA. Residues: CASSSGLVHEK. The whole CDR3 protein reads CASSSGLVHEKLFF.

This clone has only a few counts. The read halts 3 residues ahead of the CDR3 end, with the missing end drawn from the germline J gene. The chain links TRBV6-2 or TRBV6-3 to TRBJ2-5, with D unresolved. Between the trimmed V and J ends, which lost 2 bases and 5 bases, there was a span of 21 bases. Germline assignment: CDR1 MNHEY and CDR2 SVGEGT. The CDR3 has 17 amino acids. The CDR3 DNA, read in part, is TGTGCCAGCAGTTACGGTGAGGCGGCAGTGATCCAGGAGACC. Translated, it gives CASSYGEAAVIQET. The whole CDR3 protein is CASSYGEAAVIQETQYF.

This clone was seen ten or more times. The read ends 3 residues before the CDR3 terminus; that terminus is restored from the germline J gene. The V call is TRBV7-2, the J call TRBJ2-5, with 7 bases that match TRBD2. Germline V gene lookup returns CDR1 SGHTA and CDR2 FQGNSA. CDR3 length equals 15 residues. V trimming: 5 bases; J trimming: 5 bases; junction bases outside the gene matches: 11. The sequenced part of the CDR3 DNA is TGTGCCAGCAGCACAAACGGACTAGTCCGTGAGACC. This translates into CASSTNGLVRET. The entire CDR3 reads CASSTNGLVRETQYF.

Comment on this clone: The sequenced fragment ends 3 residues before the CDR3 boundary, so the rest is inferred from the germline J gene. This chain links TRBV29-1 with TRBJ2-1; 7 bases map to TRBD1. The trim removed 8 bases at V and 2 bases at J, leaving 18 bases unmatched. This CDR3 contains 17 residues. CDR1 is SQVTM, CDR2 ANQGSEA, per germline. CDR3 sequence: CSPMGQLGRATYNEQFF. The DNA read from the CDR3 is TGCAGCCCTATGGGACAGCTCGGAAGGGCCACCTACAATGAG.

This clone was recorded a few times. An end of the junction differs from the germline gene, which may be a read error. The read finishes 3 residues shy of the CDR3 end, and the germline J gene is used to complete it. The V and J genes are TRBV7-7 and TRBJ2-7; 11 bases fit TRBD1. The CDR3 is 15 residues long. The germline CDR1 and CDR2 sequences are SSHAT and FNYEAQ (reference sequence). CDR3 protein: CASSLEGQGAVEQYF. The sequenced CDR3 bases are TGTGCTAGCAGCTTAGAAGGACAGGGGGCGGTCGAG. The entire variable domain, with the rest obtained from reference TRBV7-7 and TRBJ2-7, is as follows: GAGVSQSPRYKVTKRGQDVTLRCDPISSHATLYWYQQALGQGPEFLTYFNYEAQPDKSGLPSDRFSAERPEGSISTLTIQRTEQRDSAMYRCASSLEGQGAVEQYFGPGTRLTVT.

This clone was observed many times. The CDR3 end is not reached by the read, which stops 3 residues before it; the germline J gene fills it in. The chain combines TRBV6-2 or TRBV6-3 with TRBJ2-1; tentatively, D is TRBD2 (6 bases). Between the trimmed V and J ends, which lost 1 base and 2 bases, there was a span of 9 bases. The CDR3 extends over 15 amino acids. From germline, CDR1 is MNHEY and CDR2 SVGEGT. CDR3: CASSYFRGAYNEQFF. CDR3 DNA (partial): TGTGCCAGCAGTTACTTTCGCGGGGCCTACAATGAG.

By share, this clone ranks as medium-sized. The read ends 3 residues early relative to the CDR3; the germline J gene fills the gap. The chain combines TRBV29-1 with TRBJ1-2; 11 bases are a match to TRBD1. The CDR3 has 13 residues. CDR1 and CDR2 (germline): SQVTM, ANQGSEA. V shed 4 bases and J 6 bases; nucleotides not matched to a gene: 4. The CDR3 loop is CSVAGQGVHGYTF. CDR3 DNA (partial): TGCAGCGTTGCGGGACAGGGGGTCCATGGC.

This clone was seen many times. The CDR3 end falls 3 residues outside the read, so it is completed with the germline J gene. The chain joins TRBV7-2 to TRBJ2-2; tentatively, D is TRBD1 (6 bases). CDR1 SGHTA and CDR2 FQGNSA come from the germline V gene. V was clipped by 2 bases and J by 3 bases, with 7 bases between them. This CDR3 is built from 14 residues. The CDR3 sequence: CASSLTGYTGELFF. The CDR3 bases that were read are TGTGCCAGCAGCTTAACAGGGTACACCGGGGAG.

This clone was detected a few times. The observed sequence ends 3 residues before the CDR3 terminus, with the missing tail filled in from the germline J gene. The V call is TRBV7-8, the J call TRBJ2-2, with D uncertain. This CDR3 has 15 amino acids. Trimming removed 2 bases at V and 1 base at J, with 8 bases between. The germline gives CDR1 SGHVS, CDR2 FQNEAQ. The sequenced CDR3 bases are TGTGCCAGCAGCTTAAAAGCAGGGAACACCGGGGAG. Amino acid sequence: CASSLKAGNTGE. The CDR3 in its entirety is CASSLKAGNTGELFF.

This clone was counted only a few times. One end of the junction fails to match germline, which may point to a read error. With the read ending 3 residues before the CDR3 end, the germline J gene is used to fill in that end. V is TRBV7-7 and J is TRBJ1-3; D unclear. The CDR3 covers 14 residues. Germline CDR1 and CDR2: SSHAT and FNYEAQ (reference sequence). The CDR3 loop reads CASSSLSAGNTIYF. The DNA read from the CDR3 is TGTGCTAGCAGCTCCCTTTCGGCTGGAAACACC.

The sample holds many counts of this clone. The read stops 3 residues short of the end of the CDR3; the missing end is completed from the germline J gene. J is TRBJ2-3 and V is TRBV5-1; the D gene is possibly TRBD1 (6 bases). The CDR3 has 15 amino acids. Germline CDR1 reads SGHRS; CDR2 reads YFSETQ. V gave up 2 bases and J gave up 2 bases, with 12 bases separating them. CDR3 bases read: TGCGCCAGCAGCTTCCTGACAGGAGCCACAGATACG. Translating gives CASSFLTGATDT. The whole CDR3 region reads CASSFLTGATDTQYF.

This clone occurred a few times. The read falls 3 residues short of the CDR3 end, and the missing part is taken from the germline J gene. The rearrangement joins TRBV7-2 to TRBJ1-5; tentatively, D is TRBD1 (6 bases). This CDR3 is built from 14 residues. Germline lookup yields CDR1 SGHTA and CDR2 FQGNSA. V was pared by 4 bases and J by 3 bases, with 10 bases between. CDR3 sequence: CASSSYRVNQPQHF. The part of the CDR3 DNA that was read is TGTGCCAGCAGCTCCTACAGGGTCAATCAGCCC. Complete variable domain (other parts from reference TRBV7-2 and TRBJ1-5): GAGVSQSPSNKVTEKGKDVELRCDPISGHTALYWYRQSLGQGLEFLIYFQGNSAPDKSGLPSDRFSAERTGGSVSTLTIQRTQQEDSAVYLCASSSYRVNQPQHFGDGTRLSIL.

This clone was recorded a few times. The read terminates 3 residues ahead of where the CDR3 ends, so the germline J gene completes it. V gene TRBV30 combines with J gene TRBJ2-7, with D unresolved. V was cut by 0 bases and J by 4 bases, with 13 bases left in between. The CDR3 length is 14 residues. Looked up from germline, CDR1 is GTSNPN and CDR2 is SVGIG (reference sequence). The CDR3 bases that were read are TGTGCCTGGAGTGTTGAAGCGACTTTTTACGAG. This gives the protein CAWSVEATFYE. The CDR3 in its entirety is CAWSVEATFYEQYF.

This clone has a handful of counts. The DNA ends 3 residues before the CDR3 does, and the rest of the CDR3 is filled in from the germline J gene. V gene TRBV7-2 combines with J gene TRBJ2-2; possible D gene TRBD2, 6 bases. From germline, CDR1 is SGHTA and CDR2 FQGNSA. With 4 bases removed from V and 5 bases from J, the gap between germline ends came to 14 bases. The CDR3 length is 15 residues. This CDR3 is CASSSSAAGTGELFF. Partial CDR3 DNA: TGTGCCAGCAGCTCTAGCGCCGCGGGGACCGGGGAG.

This clone was observed at least ten times. The read halts 3 residues ahead of the CDR3 end, with the missing end drawn from the germline J gene. The V gene is TRBV2, the J gene TRBJ2-7; 7 bases match TRBD1. Germline CDR1 is SNHLY and CDR2 is FYNNEI. Unmatched junction bases numbered 9, after V lost 0 bases and J lost 4 bases. The CDR3 is made up of 16 amino acids. Incomplete CDR3 DNA: TGTGCCAGCAGTGAAGCCGGTCAGGGGGACAAATACGAG. This sequence encodes CASSEAGQGDKYE. The complete CDR3 reads CASSEAGQGDKYEQYF. Filled out from reference TRBV2 and TRBJ2-7, the complete variable domain reads EPEVTQTPSHQVTQMGQEVILRCVPISNHLYFYWYRQILGQKVEFLVSFYNNEISEKSEIFDDQFSVERPDGSNFTLKIRSTKLEDSAMYFCASSEAGQGDKYEQYFGPGTRLTVT.

A remark on this clone: The CDR3 extends 3 residues past the end of the read, so its final part is completed from the germline J gene. The chain links TRBV5-6 to TRBJ2-5; D may be TRBD1 (5 bases). Germline values: CDR1 SGHDT, CDR2 YYEEEE. CDR3 length: 15 amino acids. Trimming shortened V by 0 bases and J by 1 base, and 10 bases separated the two germline ends. The chain's CDR3 is CASSLGGYLQETQYF. CDR3 bases read: TGTGCCAGCAGCTTGGGGGGCTACCTCCAAGAGACC.

This clone was found a few times. The sequenced fragment ends 3 residues before the CDR3 boundary, so the rest is inferred from the germline J gene. The chain employs TRBV20-1 and TRBJ2-1, with a weak D call TRBD2 (5 bases). This CDR3 region has 16 residues. Trimming cost V 3 bases and J 4 bases, with 19 bases left between them. Per germline, CDR1 DFQATT and CDR2 SNEGSKA (reference sequence). This CDR3 reads CSASLLTGFGYNEQFF. Partial CDR3 DNA: TGCAGTGCTAGTTTGTTGACGGGGTTCGGTTACAATGAG.